The 10 T cell receptor beta chains presented below share a single source sample, sequenced in a study of blood T cell repertoires in COVID-19. Assay: immunoSEQ multiplex PCR; the TCRdb copy retains only in-frame clones and omits some. Of 150,000 or so clones in the sample, roughly four fifths are singletons; the top ten hold around 1.7%. The sequencing sample was made of peripheral blood. The receptors were sampled from an elderly man with acute or convalescent COVID-19.

As DNA, the CDR3 is TGTGCCAGCAGTCTAGGCGGGACAGGCACAGATACGCAGTATTTT. Protein sequence: CASSLGGTGTDTQYF. The chain combines TRBV7-9 with TRBJ2-3; D is possibly TRBD1 (7 bases). The germline V gene encodes CDR1 SEHNR and CDR2 FQNEAQ (reference sequence). Trimming removed 6 bases from V and 1 base from J, with 14 bases in between. The CDR3 spans 15 residues.

Many counts were recorded for this clone. The chain joins TRBV2 to TRBJ1-2, with 10 bases matching TRBD1. CDR1 SNHLY and CDR2 FYNNEI come from the germline V gene. The CDR3 consists of 13 residues. V trimming: 4 bases; J trimming: 7 bases; junction bases outside the gene matches: 3. CDR3 sequence reads: CASSGQGASGYTF. The CDR3 DNA reads as TGTGCCAGCAGTGGACAGGGGGCGAGTGGCTACACCTTC.

The chain carries TRBV24-1 and TRBJ2-2; 7 bases map to TRBD1. Germline trimming cut 2 bases from V and 0 bases from J; bases unmatched to any gene: 2. The germline V gene encodes CDR1 KGHDR and CDR2 SFDVKD. CDR3 length: 16 amino acids. CDR3 sequence: CATSDSGGSNTGELFF. The CDR3 nucleotides read TGTGCCACCAGTGATTCAGGGGGTTCGAACACCGGGGAGCTGTTTTTT.

This rearrangement joins TRBV5-4 to TRBJ1-2, with 9 bases identical to TRBD1. The length of the CDR3 is 17 residues. The J segment lost 2 bases and the V segment lost 2 bases, leaving 10 bases of the junction unmatched. CDR1 is SGHNT and CDR2 is YYREEE in the germline V gene (reference sequence). Written as DNA, the CDR3 is TGTGCCAGCAGCTTAAAACCGGGACAGGGATTCAACTATGGCTACACCTTC. This encodes CASSLKPGQGFNYGYTF.

The chain joins TRBV10-1 to TRBJ1-5; 9 bases line up with TRBD1. Germline V gene data show CDR1 as WNHNN and CDR2 as SYGVQD (reference sequence). V shed 6 bases, J shed 7 bases, and the junction held 19 bases outside the gene matches. This CDR3 comprises 18 residues. The DNA for the CDR3 is TGCGCCAGCAGGGGCACAAAAACAGGGGGCGCGGGGGAACAGCCCCAGCATTTT. It encodes CASRGTKTGGAGEQPQHF.

In its sample, this clone was seen a few times. The CDR3 sequence: CASSPPRVSGGGKTQYF. For the CDR3, the DNA is TGCGCCAGCAGCCCCCCCCGGGTCAGCGGGGGAGGGAAGACCCAGTACTTC. V and J are TRBV4-1 and TRBJ2-5, with TRBD2 matching 8 bases. Looked up from germline, CDR1 is MGHRA and CDR2 is YSYEKL. The CDR3 length is 17 residues. Trimming at V came to 4 bases and at J to 6 bases, leaving 16 bases not matched to a gene.

The rearrangement uses TRBV24-1 and TRBJ2-2, with 7 bases lining up with TRBD1. The trim removed 9 bases at V and 1 base at J, leaving 1 base unmatched. Germline V CDR1 and CDR2: KGHDR, SFDVKD. The CDR3 sequence is 13 residues long. CDR3 region: CATGTENTGELFF. The DNA for the CDR3 is TGTGCCACCGGGACAGAGAACACCGGGGAGCTGTTTTTT.

DNA for the CDR3: TGTGCCAGCCCGAGCGGAACTACCGTCCCCAAAAAAACTGAAGCTTTCTTT. It yields the protein CASPSGTTVPKKTEAFF. J is TRBJ1-1 and V is TRBV27; no clear D. V lost 8 bases and J 5 bases, leaving 27 bases between the germline ends. The CDR3 has 17 amino acids. CDR1 is MNHEY, CDR2 SMNVEV, per germline (reference sequence).

The chain is built from TRBV3-1 (or the pseudogene TRBV3-2) and TRBJ1-5; the D gene is possibly TRBD1 (5 bases). Per the germline V gene, CDR1 is LGHDT and CDR2 is YNNKEL (reference sequence). Trimming removed 3 bases from V and 3 bases from J, with 6 bases in between. This CDR3 region has 13 residues. In DNA form, the CDR3 reads TGTGCCAGCAGCCAGGGGCCCAATCAGCCCCAGCATTTT. Its protein is CASSQGPNQPQHF.

J is TRBJ1-1 and V is TRBV14, with D perhaps matching TRBD1 (6 bases). Deletions cut 2 bases from V and 11 bases from J, with 18 bases between. The CDR3 has 14 amino acids. Germline-derived CDR1 and CDR2 are SGHDN and FVKESK. CDR3 bases: TGTGCCAGCAGCCAACAGGGGCCGCACAGACGGGCTTTCTTT. Its translation is CASSQQGPHRRAFF. The entire variable domain, with the rest obtained from reference TRBV14 and TRBJ1-1, is as follows: EAGVTQFPSHSVIEKGQTVTLRCDPISGHDNLYWYRRVMGKEIKFLLHFVKESKQDESGMPNNRFLAERTGGTYSTLKVQPAELEDSGVYFCASSQQGPHRRAFFGQGTRLTVV.